The clone carrying this T cell receptor (beta chain) is medium-sized by share. This entry comes from a study of metastatic and nonmetastatic thyroid tumors. About the study: The comparison covered peripheral blood and tumor or nodule tissue in malignant and benign thyroid patients.

TCRdb re-clonotyped the PCR reads through MiXCR. The sample holds approximately 31,000 clones, 15% to 20% seen once. Patients were all untreated before their thyroid surgery. The sequence was obtained from a female donor with papillary thyroid cancer or a benign thyroid nodule (not recorded which). Some clones in this sample may be carry-over from other donors' samples. Sequenced: blood.

CDR3 region: CASRGGDGQPQHF. CDR3 DNA sequence: TGTGCCAGCAGAGGAGGGGATGGACAGCCCCAGCATTTT. The J gene is TRBJ1-5, the V gene TRBV6-1, with TRBD1 as a possible D gene (5 bases). Per the germline V gene, CDR1 is MNHNS and CDR2 is SASEGT. The CDR3 contains 13 residues. Trimming took off 6 bases at V and 7 bases at J, with 13 bases between the two ends.